This TCR beta chain came from a study of PD-1 blockade in classical Hodgkin lymphoma (dated by TCRdb to about 2020). Context from the whole study: Nivolumab dosing was 3 mg/kg intravenously every 2 weeks, continuing until either disease progression or unacceptable toxicity. The study used TCR beta sequencing and CyTOF to define a peripheral blood immune signature of response to PD-1 blockade in classical Hodgkin lymphoma. Results and caveats for the whole study, not just this receptor: Baseline TCR diversity was reported to be lower in newly diagnosed patients than in healthy donors, and even lower in relapsed/refractory patients. Trial patients with a complete response had baseline diversity similar to that of newly diagnosed patients, while partial responders and progressors had significantly lower diversity. CD4+ but not CD8+ TCR diversity rose significantly by C4D1 (p=0.0027 vs p=0.16), most apparent in complete responders (p=0.02). Only a single clinical trial cohort was studied, and what caused the repertoire differences, possibly disease activity or prior therapy, remained undefined. Lower diversity was seen in patients whose nivolumab began less than 1 year after ASCT, and these patients were left out of later analyses so that immune reconstitution would not confound the results.

In its sample, this clone was seen a few times. It lacks a known antigen. Base qualities are not at hand, and no much larger clone is one base apart. The Qiagen DNeasy kit was used to extract genomic DNA both from unsorted PBMCs and from the negatively selected CD4+ and CD8+ fractions. Using primers that anneal to V and J segments, immunoSEQ multiplex PCR amplified the TCR beta CDR3 regions. A synthetic immune receptor repertoire was used to minimize amplification bias, and remaining bias was computationally removed after sequencing. As for the authors' bioinformatics: Repertoire diversity was quantified as the Shannon entropy index using custom Python scripts. Unsorted, CD4+ and CD8+ repertoires were analyzed separately, except for combined analyses in which CD4+ and CD8+ sequences were merged in silico. Clonal expansion was defined as a frequency increase of at least 2-fold after treatment compared with C1D1, and clones undetected at baseline were assigned a pseudocount of 0.5. Singleton clones were defined as clones with 0 or 1 copy at C1D1, and non-singleton clones were defined as clones with 2 or more copies. Clones expanded in unsorted samples were assigned a CD4+, CD8+ or unknown annotation through matching of protein sequences in sorted samples from the same patient. Wilcoxon tests were applied to paired samples to test diversity changes from C1D1 to C4D1. This immuneACCESS table, as held by TCRdb, lists in-frame sequences with V and J called but not all clones. Of the missing ones, under half trace to an unresolved V gene in checked studies; the others have no known cause. V and J calls and clone size are copied from that table; D and trimming were computed from the DNA. The sample profile shows about 24,000 clones; 84% of them were found once. Together, the top ten hold about 1.7% of the sample.

What the time point label conveys for this sample: cycle 1 day 1 (C1D1), immediately before nivolumab initiation. All trial patients had relapsed after autologous stem cell transplantation, with cohorts A, B and C differing in prior brentuximab vedotin exposure. CD4+ T cells were purified from thawed PBMCs by magnetic negative selection with a Miltenyi CD4+ T cell isolation kit. The trial cohort included 45 to 65 patients with relapsed/refractory classical Hodgkin lymphoma, and each patient had a best overall response of complete response, partial response or progressive disease. Single-agent nivolumab was administered to trial patients in the multi-cohort phase II CheckMate 205 trial. An independent review committee assessed best overall response by applying the 2007 International Working Group response criteria. Trial PBMCs were collected just before the start of nivolumab (C1D1) and during therapy at cycle 2 day 1 and cycle 4 day 1. Peripheral blood was collected in 8 mL Vacutainer Cell Preparation Tubes, from which PBMCs were isolated by centrifugation and then cryopreserved. Purified CD4+ and CD8+ fractions were generated only in cases for which an additional PBMC sample was available. Magnetically labelled cells were removed on LS columns in a quadroMACS separator, and the flow-through was collected as the purified fraction.

CDR3 length: 11 amino acids, cysteine to phenylalanine. The DNA shown is the 33-base CDR3, in frame from base 1. Per the germline V gene, MDHEN is the CDR1 and SYDVKM is the CDR2. V sheds 7 bases and J sheds 6 bases, leaving 10 bases between their ends. This sequence uses TRBV28 and TRBJ2-7, with a weak D call of TRBD1 (6 bases match). Sequenced here: CD4+ T cells from blood, sampled at baseline. The source of this sequence is a human donor with classical Hodgkin lymphoma. The DNA sequence is given as TGTGCCAGCATGGGGGCACGCGAGCAGTACTTC. It translates to CASMGAREQYF.